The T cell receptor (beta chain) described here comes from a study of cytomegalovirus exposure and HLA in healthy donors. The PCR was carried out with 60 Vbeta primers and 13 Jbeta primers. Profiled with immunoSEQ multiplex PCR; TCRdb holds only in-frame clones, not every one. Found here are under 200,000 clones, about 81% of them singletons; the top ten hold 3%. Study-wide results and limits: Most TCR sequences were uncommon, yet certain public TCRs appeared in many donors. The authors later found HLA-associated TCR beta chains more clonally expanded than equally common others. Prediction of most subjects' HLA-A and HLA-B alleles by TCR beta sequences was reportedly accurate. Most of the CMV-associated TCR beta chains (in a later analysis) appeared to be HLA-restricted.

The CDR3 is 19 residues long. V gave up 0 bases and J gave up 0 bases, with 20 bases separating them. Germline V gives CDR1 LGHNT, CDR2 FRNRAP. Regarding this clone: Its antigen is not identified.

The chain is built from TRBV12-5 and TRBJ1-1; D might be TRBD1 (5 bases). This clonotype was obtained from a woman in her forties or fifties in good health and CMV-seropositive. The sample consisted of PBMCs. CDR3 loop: CASGLVLFSGPTLNTEAFF. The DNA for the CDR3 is TGTGCTAGTGGTTTGGTATTGTTTTCAGGGCCTACCCTGAACACTGAAGCTTTCTTT.